The rows below give T cell receptor beta chains drawn from one sample of a study of pediatric ulcerative colitis. TCRdb keeps only in-frame clones here, not all; method: immunoSEQ multiplex PCR. The sample holds tens of thousands of clones, about 89% seen once. The sample taken for sequencing was blood. These receptors all stem from a boy aged 5-17 years who was a control in a study of pediatric ulcerative colitis. Each CDR3 is given with its conserved first and last residue. A D gene is named only where the DNA matches it firmly. Size is stated for part of the rows, as once, few or many counts, or as a class when the clone is expanded.

-	TRBV4-3	TRBJ2-3	-	15	TGCGCCAGCAGCCAAGATCGGGGGGCCCCAGATACGCAGTATTTT	CASSQDRGAPDTQYF
-	TRBV5-6	TRBJ1-2	-	14	TGTGCCAGCAGCCGGGGAATGGGTAACTATGGCTACACCTTC	CASSRGMGNYGYTF
-	TRBV7-2	TRBJ1-2	TRBD1	14	TGTGCCAGCAACAGGGGGGGGACCGGGCGAGGCTACACCTTC	CASNRGGTGRGYTF
-	TRBV5-6	TRBJ1-2	-	15	TGTGCCAGCAGCCTTATCATAGACAGCGACTATGGCTACACCTTC	CASSLIIDSDYGYTF
-	TRBV2	TRBJ1-2	TRBD1	15	TGTGCCAGCAGTGTTCAGGGGGTGGGGATTTATGGCTACACCTTC	CASSVQGVGIYGYTF
-	TRBV19	TRBJ1-4	-	18	TGTGCCAGTAGCCGTACGGCAGGCACTCCTTCAACTAATGAAAAACTGTTTTTT	CASSRTAGTPSTNEKLFF
once	TRBV27	TRBJ2-1	-	11	TGTGCCACCCAGGGGAATAATGAGCAGTTCTTC	CATQGNNEQFF
-	TRBV13	TRBJ2-7	-	13	TGTGCCAGCAGCTTGACAGTCTCCTACGAGCAGTACTTC	CASSLTVSYEQYF
-	TRBV30	TRBJ2-7	TRBD2	14	TGTGCCTGGAGCCAGCGGGGGCAAACCTACGAGCAGTACTTC	CAWSQRGQTYEQYF
-	TRBV7-2	TRBJ2-7	-	11	TGTGCCAGCAGCAGAGGGTACGAGCAGTACTTC	CASSRGYEQYF
-	TRBV4-1	TRBJ1-1	-	19	TGCGCCACCCACCGAAAAGTTCAGACAGGTGGCCAGGTGAACACTGAAGCTTTCTTT	CATHRKVQTGGQVNTEAFF
-	TRBV19	TRBJ1-1	-	12	TGTGCCAGTAGTCACGAATACACTGAAGCTTTCTTT	CASSHEYTEAFF
-	TRBV9	TRBJ2-7	TRBD2	15	TGTGCCAGCAGCCTTACTAGCGGGAGTTTTGTCGAGCAGTACTTC	CASSLTSGSFVEQYF
-	TRBV6-1	TRBJ2-1	-	13	TGTGCCAGCCGAGTAGGGTTTCGCCATGAGCAGTTCTTC	CASRVGFRHEQFF
-	TRBV5-5	TRBJ1-2	TRBD1	15	TGTGCCAGCAGCTTGGCCTACGGACAGGGTCATGGCTACACCTTC	CASSLAYGQGHGYTF
-	TRBV6-1	TRBJ1-1	TRBD1	15	TGTGCCAGCAGTGGTCGGGAGGGGGCAAGGACTGAAGCTTTCTTT	CASSGREGARTEAFF
-	TRBV28	TRBJ1-5	-	15	TGTGCCAGCAGTTGGAGGGGGACATTATATCAGCCCCAGCATTTT	CASSWRGTLYQPQHF
-	TRBV5-8	TRBJ2-1	-	9	TGTGCCAGCAGGCGCGAGGAGTTCTTC	CASRREEFF
-	TRBV2	TRBJ2-7	-	14	TGTGCCAGCAGTGAAACCCGAGTGTCCGGAGAGCAGTACTTC	CASSETRVSGEQYF
-	TRBV28	TRBJ1-5	-	15	TGTGCCAGCAGATCCTCGGGGGACCCTAATCAGCCCCAGCATTTT	CASRSSGDPNQPQHF
-	TRBV28	TRBJ2-7	TRBD1	15	TGTGCCAGTCATACCGGGACAGCCGCTTTCTACGAGCAGTACTTC	CASHTGTAAFYEQYF
-	TRBV9	TRBJ1-2	-	13	TGTGCCAGCACCCCCCGGGCACAGGACGGCTACACCTTC	CASTPRAQDGYTF
-	TRBV25-1	TRBJ2-3	-	13	TGTGCCAGCAGTGCCACGGGGACAGATACGCAGTATTTT	CASSATGTDTQYF
few	TRBV2	TRBJ1-1	-	13	TGTGCCAGCAGTGAATCAGAGAACACTGAAGCTTTCTTT	CASSESENTEAFF
-	TRBV27	TRBJ2-1	-	15	TGTGCCAGCGCCTCTGTGAGGGGCGCATTTAATGAGCAGTTCTTC	CASASVRGAFNEQFF
few	TRBV13	TRBJ1-1	-	11	TGTGCCAGCAGCTTAAACACTGAAGCTTTCTTT	CASSLNTEAFF
-	TRBV30	TRBJ2-1	-	13	TGTGCCTGGAGTGTCTGGAAATACAATGAGCAGTTCTTC	CAWSVWKYNEQFF
once	TRBV25-1	TRBJ1-4	-	12	TGTGCCAGCAGTGAGTCTAATGAAAAACTGTTTTTT	CASSESNEKLFF
few	TRBV10-2	TRBJ1-5	-	12	TGCGCCAGCAGTGATTGGGATCAGCCCCAGCATTTT	CASSDWDQPQHF
once	TRBV5-6	TRBJ1-5	-	14	TGTGCCAGCAGCGGGGGGGGCTCGGTTCAGCCCCAGCATTTT	CASSGGGSVQPQHF
-	TRBV18	TRBJ2-5	-	13	TGTGCCAGCTCACCAGGGGCGGGCGAGACCCAGTACTTC	CASSPGAGETQYF
-	TRBV4-3	TRBJ1-6	-	18	TGCGCCAGCAGCCAAGAGTCGGCGGGGACCTCCTATAATTCACCCCTCCACTTT	CASSQESAGTSYNSPLHF
-	TRBV6-4	TRBJ1-5	-	17	TGTGCCAGCAGTGACGCGGGGGACACCAAGGAGTATCAGCCCCAGCATTTT	CASSDAGDTKEYQPQHF
-	TRBV7-8	TRBJ2-1	-	13	TGTGCCAGCAGCTTATCCTCTTACAATGAGCAGTTCTTC	CASSLSSYNEQFF
-	TRBV18	TRBJ1-2	-	15	TGTGCCAGCTCACTCAGACCCTCAGAGGACTATGGCTACACCTTC	CASSLRPSEDYGYTF
-	TRBV11-2	TRBJ1-1	-	16	TGTGCCAGCAGCTTAGCGCCCTTCGGGGGAGGAAGTGAAGCTTTCTTT	CASSLAPFGGGSEAFF
-	TRBV9	TRBJ2-1	TRBD2	20	TGTGCCAGCAGCCTAAGTCGGACCCAAAGTACTAGCGGATCTGGTAATGAGCAGTTCTTC	CASSLSRTQSTSGSGNEQFF
-	TRBV9	TRBJ2-3	TRBD2	17	TGTGCCAGCAGCGTCGGGCTCCAGCGGGAGTGGGAAGATACGCAGTATTTT	CASSVGLQREWEDTQYF
-	TRBV14	TRBJ2-7	-	13	TGTGCCAGCAGCCAGGGGAACTCCTACGAGCAGTACTTC	CASSQGNSYEQYF
-	TRBV28	TRBJ2-2	-	15	TGTGCCAGCAGTTTAAACGGGAAAGCCTCCGGGGAGCTGTTTTTT	CASSLNGKASGELFF
-	TRBV12-5	TRBJ2-1	TRBD2	14	TGTGCTAGTTCAGCGGGGGTCTCCTACAATGAGCAGTTCTTC	CASSAGVSYNEQFF
-	TRBV9	TRBJ1-3	TRBD1	16	TGTGCCAGCAGCGCTCCGGGACAGGGGGCTGGAAACACCATATATTTT	CASSAPGQGAGNTIYF
-	TRBV19	TRBJ1-5	-	13	TGTGCCACCTCAGACAGCCTCAATCAGCCCCAGCATTTT	CATSDSLNQPQHF
-	TRBV27	TRBJ2-7	TRBD1	18	TGTGCCAGCAGTTACTTTCCAACAGGGGATACTCAGCTTTGCGAGCAGTACTTC	CASSYFPTGDTQLCEQYF
-	TRBV25-1	TRBJ1-2	-	15	TGTGCCAGCAGTGAGATACAGGGAAGTAGCTATGGCTACACCTTC	CASSEIQGSSYGYTF
-	TRBV4-1	TRBJ1-4	TRBD1	14	TGCGCCAGCCGACAGGGACCCTCTAATGAAAAACTGTTTTTT	CASRQGPSNEKLFF
-	TRBV28	TRBJ1-1	-	15	TGTGCCAGCAGTTTATGGAAGAAACGTGAAACTGAAGCTTTCTTT	CASSLWKKRETEAFF
-	TRBV5-1	TRBJ1-2	TRBD1	15	TGCGCCAGCAGCGCGGGACAGGGGGCAAATTATGGCTACACCTTC	CASSAGQGANYGYTF
-	TRBV27	TRBJ2-2	-	14	TGTGCCAGCAGTTTATCGGTGATCACCGGGGAGCTGTTTTTT	CASSLSVITGELFF
-	TRBV29-1	TRBJ1-5	-	14	TGCAGCGTTGGTGGAGGGACCACGGATCAGCCCCAGCATTTT	CSVGGGTTDQPQHF
-	TRBV7-2	TRBJ2-1	TRBD2	16	TGTGCCAGCAGTTTCCGCGGGGGGTCCGTCTACAATGAGCAGTTCTTC	CASSFRGGSVYNEQFF
-	TRBV19	TRBJ1-1	-	13	TGTGCCAGTAGTATATCGCCGTCATCTGAAGCTTTCTTT	CASSISPSSEAFF
-	TRBV6-6	TRBJ2-2	-	13	TGTGCCAGCAGAGACTCGAACACCGGGGAGCTGTTTTTT	CASRDSNTGELFF
-	TRBV7-8	TRBJ2-3	-	13	TGTGCCAGCAGCTTAGAACGCACAGATACGCAGTATTTT	CASSLERTDTQYF